A single sample is the source of the 4 T cell receptor beta chains below, sequenced in a study of CD8+CD57+ T cells in acquired aplastic anemia. TCR beta VDJ and CDR3 profiling used genomic DNA as template. Using its own MiXCR run on the reads, TCRdb lists one record per CDR3 protein. The repertoire holds about 180,000 distinct CDR3 sequences, approximately 45% seen once, with approximately 2.9% in the top ten. Sequenced input: sorted CD4+, CD8+, or CD8+CD57+ T cells (not recorded which) from PBMCs. Every receptor here comes from a human donor in good health.

This clonotype has ten or more counts. In nucleotides, the CDR3 is TGTGCCAGCAGCTCCCAAGGATTCATTAATCAGCCCCAGCATTTT. Its protein product is CASSSQGFINQPQHF. The V call is TRBV7-2, the J call TRBJ1-5; D gene unclear. CDR1 is SGHTA, CDR2 FQGNSA, per germline. The CDR3 totals 15 residues. The germline V and J ends were trimmed by 4 bases and 4 bases, with 14 bases remaining between them.

V and J are TRBV24-1 and TRBJ2-5; a possible D gene is TRBD1 (5 bases). V was pared by 4 bases and J by 2 bases, with 13 bases between. This CDR3 region has 15 residues. Germline CDR1 KGHDR, CDR2 SFDVKD. The CDR3 DNA reads TGTGCCACCAGTGACCCGACAGAAAATCAAGAGACCCAGTACTTC. Residues: CATSDPTENQETQYF.

This clonotype was seen at least ten times. This rearrangement joins TRBV20-1 to TRBJ2-5; D unclear. CDR1 is DFQATT and CDR2 is SNEGSKA in the germline V gene (reference sequence). The CDR3 runs 11 residues. The V end lost 0 bases, the J end lost 6 bases, and 5 bases lay between the germline ends. The CDR3 DNA reads TGCAGTGCTAGAGACCATAAGACCCAGTACTTC. Amino acids: CSARDHKTQYF.

This clonotype has ten or more counts. This sequence joins TRBV7-2 and TRBJ2-7; D uncertain. The CDR3 is 15 amino acids. Looked up from germline, CDR1 is SGHTA and CDR2 is FQGNSA. Deletions cut 6 bases from V and 3 bases from J, with 18 bases between. CDR3 sequence reads: CASSSQMDGRYEQYF. In nucleotides, the CDR3 is TGTGCCAGCAGTTCCCAAATGGACGGGCGCTACGAGCAGTACTTC.